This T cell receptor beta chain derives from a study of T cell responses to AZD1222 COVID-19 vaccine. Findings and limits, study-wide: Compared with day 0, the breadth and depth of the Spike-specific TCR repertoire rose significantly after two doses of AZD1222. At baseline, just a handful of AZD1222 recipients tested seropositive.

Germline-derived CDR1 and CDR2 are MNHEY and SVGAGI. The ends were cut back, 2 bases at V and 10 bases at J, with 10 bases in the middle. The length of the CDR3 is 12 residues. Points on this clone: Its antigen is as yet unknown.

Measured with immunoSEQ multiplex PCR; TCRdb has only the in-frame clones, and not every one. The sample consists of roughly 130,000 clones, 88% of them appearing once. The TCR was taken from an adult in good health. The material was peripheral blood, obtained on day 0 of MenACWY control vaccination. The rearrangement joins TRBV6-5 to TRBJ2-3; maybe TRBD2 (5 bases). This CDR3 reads CASSYTSGSQYF. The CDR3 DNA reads TGTGCCAGCAGTTACACCTCGGGGTCGCAGTATTTT.